One sample yielded the 22 T cell receptor beta chains listed below, sequenced in a study of blood T cell repertoires in COVID-19. Only in-frame clones appear in the TCRdb table, and some are missing; sequencing was by immunoSEQ multiplex PCR. The sample lists approximately 220,000 clones, approximately 88% seen once, with around 30% in the top ten. Material for sequencing was peripheral blood. Receptor source: a man between 35 and 55 years old with acute or convalescent COVID-19.

V usage is TRBV29-1 and J usage is TRBJ2-1, with 12 bases that match TRBD2. Germline V lookup: CDR1 SQVTM, CDR2 ANQGSEA. The CDR3 totals 14 residues. After removal of 3 bases from V and 11 bases from J, the junction contained 8 bases not matched to a gene. The CDR3, as DNA: TGCAGCGTTGACGCACTAGCGGGGGGTATGAAGCAGTTCTTC. This encodes CSVDALAGGMKQFF.

Comments on this clone: Other nucleotide sequences from this sample produce the same CDR3. V usage is TRBV12-5 and J usage is TRBJ2-3; tentative D call: TRBD1 (5 bases). The CDR3 sequence is 15 residues long. Germline assignment: CDR1 LGHNT and CDR2 FRNRAP. The ends were cut back, 1 base at V and 1 base at J, with 9 bases in the middle. The CDR3 nucleotides read TGTGCTAGTGGTTTGGGACAGCGAGGCACAGATACGCAGTATTTT. Protein: CASGLGQRGTDTQYF.

The V call is TRBV5-6, the J call TRBJ2-2, with TRBD2 matching 8 bases. The CDR3 runs 15 residues. Germline V gene data show CDR1 as SGHDT and CDR2 as YYEEEE. The trim removed 3 bases at V and 4 bases at J, leaving 5 bases unmatched. CDR3 bases: TGTGCCAGCAGCTGGGCGGGAGGTTCCACCGGGGAGCTGTTTTTT. It specifies CASSWAGGSTGELFF.

This rearrangement joins TRBV5-6 to TRBJ1-3, with TRBD1 matching over 8 bases. This CDR3 has 17 amino acids. V trimming: 2 bases; J trimming: 4 bases; junction bases outside the gene matches: 11. CDR1 is SGHDT and CDR2 is YYEEEE in the germline V gene. The CDR3 DNA sequence: TGTGCCAGCAGCTTCTATCCGGGACAGGTTGTCGGAAACACCATATATTTT. This sequence encodes CASSFYPGQVVGNTIYF.

This sequence joins TRBV28 and TRBJ2-7; tentatively, D is TRBD1 (6 bases). This CDR3 has 15 amino acids. CDR1 MDHEN and CDR2 SYDVKM come from the germline V gene. The V end was cut by 5 bases, the J end by 0 bases, with 14 bases between. Here the CDR3 reads CASSPTGRGSYEQYF. As DNA, the CDR3 is TGTGCCAGCAGTCCGACAGGCCGGGGCTCCTACGAGCAGTACTTC. The entire variable domain, with the rest obtained from reference TRBV28 and TRBJ2-7, is as follows: DVKVTQSSRYLVKRTGEKVFLECVQDMDHENMFWYRQDPGLGLRLIYFSYDVKMKEKGDIPEGYSVSREKKERFSLILESASTNQTSMYLCASSPTGRGSYEQYFGPGTRLTVT.

This clone came up a few times. This chain uses TRBV27 with TRBJ1-1; no definite D call. This CDR3 is built from 14 residues. Germline values: CDR1 MNHEY, CDR2 SMNVEV (reference sequence). V dropped 6 bases and J dropped 1 base, with 12 bases sitting between them. CDR3 protein: CASRPGGWNTEAFF. For the CDR3, the DNA is TGTGCCAGCAGGCCCGGAGGATGGAACACTGAAGCTTTCTTT.

The V gene is TRBV10-3, the J gene TRBJ2-3; D is ambiguous. The CDR3 spans 12 residues. V was cut by 2 bases and J by 6 bases, with 6 bases left in between. Germline assignment: CDR1 ENHRY and CDR2 SYGVKD. The CDR3, as DNA: TGTGCCATCAGTGAGCCAGCGGATACGCAGTATTTT. This gives the protein CAISEPADTQYF.

For the CDR3, the DNA is TGTGCCAGTAGTATCGGAAATGTGTTGGCAGGCTATGGCTACACCTTC. Translation: CASSIGNVLAGYGYTF. V and J are TRBV19 and TRBJ1-2, with D hard to call. The germline V gene encodes CDR1 LNHDA and CDR2 SQIVND (reference sequence). V was trimmed by 3 bases and J by 4 bases, leaving 18 bases between them. The CDR3 is made up of 16 amino acids.

V usage is TRBV29-1 and J usage is TRBJ1-2; TRBD1 is a possible D gene (5 bases). This CDR3 comprises 14 residues. V shed 5 bases and J shed 3 bases, with 16 bases lying between them. Germline V gene data show CDR1 as SQVTM and CDR2 as ANQGSEA. The CDR3 coding sequence is TGCAGCGTTAGGGCAGGGTCAAGGGACTATGGCTACACCTTC. Its protein is CSVRAGSRDYGYTF. Full variable domain (outside the CDR3, taken from reference TRBV29-1 and TRBJ1-2): SAVISQKPSRDICQRGTSLTIQCQVDSQVTMMFWYRQQPGQSLTLIATANQGSEATYESGFVIDKFPISRPNLTFSTLTVSNMSPEDSSIYLCSVRAGSRDYGYTFGSGTRLTVV.

The chain is built from TRBV19 and TRBJ2-1; tentatively, D is TRBD2 (7 bases). Trimming removed 7 bases at V and 0 bases at J, with 19 bases between. The CDR3 contains 17 residues. Looked up from germline, CDR1 is LNHDA and CDR2 is SQIVND (reference sequence). The CDR3 sequence: CASTAGAVGSSYNEQFF. CDR3 nucleotides: TGTGCCAGTACCGCGGGGGCCGTTGGGAGCTCCTACAATGAGCAGTTCTTC. The full variable domain, with the rest looked up from reference TRBV19 and TRBJ2-1, is DGGITQSPKYLFRKEGQNVTLSCEQNLNHDAMYWYRQDPGQGLRLIYYSQIVNDFQKGDIAEGYSVSREKKESFPLTVTSAQKNPTAFYLCASTAGAVGSSYNEQFFGPGTRLTVL.

The chain is built from TRBV20-1 and TRBJ1-5, with a tentative D call TRBD1 (6 bases). Germline values: CDR1 DFQATT, CDR2 SNEGSKA (reference sequence). This CDR3 has 15 amino acids. Trimming cost V 3 bases and J 4 bases, with 16 bases left between them. The chain's CDR3 is CSASSLRGGNQPQHF. CDR3 nucleotide sequence: TGCAGTGCTAGTTCCCTAAGGGGGGGAAATCAGCCCCAGCATTTT.

The chain uses TRBV28 and TRBJ1-2; D is unresolved. Deletions cut 5 bases from V and 4 bases from J, with 8 bases between. The CDR3 spans 12 residues. CDR1 and CDR2 (germline): MDHEN, SYDVKM. The CDR3 DNA follows: TGTGCCAGCAGTGTACGACTCTATGGCTACACCTTC. Translation gives CASSVRLYGYTF.

CDR3 sequence reads: CAWIEKGLETQYF. The CDR3 nucleotides are TGTGCCTGGATAGAAAAGGGGCTGGAGACCCAGTACTTC. The chain joins TRBV30 to TRBJ2-5; D is perhaps TRBD1 (5 bases). Germline V lookup: CDR1 GTSNPN, CDR2 SVGIG (reference sequence). V was clipped by 4 bases and J by 5 bases, with 14 bases between them. The CDR3 is made up of 13 amino acids.

This rearrangement joins TRBV19 to TRBJ1-1; D might be TRBD1 (5 bases). Germline V gene sequence: CDR1 LNHDA, CDR2 SQIVND (reference sequence). Trimming cost V 3 bases and J 2 bases, with 16 bases left between them. CDR3 length: 16 residues. The CDR3 DNA reads TGTGCCAGTAGTATTGGGGCCGTCCTCCAAAACACTGAAGCTTTCTTT. Amino acid sequence: CASSIGAVLQNTEAFF.

The J gene is TRBJ1-1, the V gene TRBV5-1, with 8 bases matching TRBD1. Losses at the gene ends were 4 bases for V and 7 bases for J; bases not matched to a gene: 9. CDR1 is SGHRS and CDR2 is YFSETQ in the germline V gene. This CDR3 is 14 amino acids long. This CDR3 is CASSRGGTGGEAFF. The CDR3 region has the DNA TGCGCCAGCAGCCGCGGTGGGACAGGAGGTGAAGCTTTCTTT.

The chain combines TRBV9 with TRBJ2-3; TRBD2 is a possible D gene (7 bases). Germline values: CDR1 SGDLS, CDR2 YYNGEE. The CDR3 is 16 amino acids. The ends were cut back, 3 bases at V and 0 bases at J, with 14 bases in the middle. The CDR3 bases are TGTGCCAGCAGCGGAGGGGGGGATACTAGCACAGATACGCAGTATTTT. Protein product: CASSGGGDTSTDTQYF.

This chain links TRBV29-1 with TRBJ1-1; perhaps TRBD1 as D (6 bases). The germline gives CDR1 SQVTM, CDR2 ANQGSEA. Trimming shortened V by 7 bases and J by 4 bases, and 16 bases separated the two germline ends. The CDR3 extends over 13 amino acids. CDR3 protein: CSASQGRGTEAFF. The CDR3 bases are TGCAGCGCCTCACAGGGCCGAGGCACTGAAGCTTTCTTT.

V is TRBV5-1 and J is TRBJ2-3; 7 bases match TRBD2. Germline V CDR1 and CDR2: SGHRS, YFSETQ. Trimming removed 7 bases from V and 4 bases from J; junction bases left unmatched: 9. This CDR3 comprises 14 residues. The CDR3 is CASRRGSPSDTQYF. The CDR3 DNA is TGCGCCAGCCGGCGGGGGAGTCCCTCAGATACGCAGTATTTT.

CDR3 amino acids: CASSLAPSTPSNEQFF. The CDR3 coding sequence is TGCGCCAGCAGCTTGGCCCCTAGTACACCCTCCAATGAGCAGTTCTTC. The J gene is TRBJ2-1, the V gene TRBV5-1; D gene uncertain. Trimming pared 0 bases from V and 6 bases from J, leaving 16 bases between. This CDR3 has 16 amino acids. Germline loops: CDR1 SGHRS, CDR2 YFSETQ.

The rearrangement joins TRBV7-9 to TRBJ1-1; 7 bases match TRBD1. J was trimmed by 1 base and V by 9 bases; bases with no gene match: 5. Germline values: CDR1 SEHNR, CDR2 FQNEAQ (reference sequence). This CDR3 is 13 amino acids long. This CDR3 is CASKGTANTEAFF. The CDR3 DNA follows: TGTGCCAGTAAAGGGACAGCGAACACTGAAGCTTTCTTT.

The chain is built from TRBV7-8 and TRBJ1-1; possible D gene TRBD1, 6 bases. The CDR3 is 14 amino acids. The V gene's germline CDR1 is SGHVS and CDR2 FQNEAQ. V was pared by 1 base and J by 8 bases, with 14 bases between. The CDR3 is CASSLDGGGFEAFF. The CDR3 coding sequence is TGTGCCAGCAGCTTAGATGGGGGCGGATTCGAAGCTTTCTTT.

This chain uses TRBV5-4 with TRBJ2-1, with 11 bases identical to TRBD1. V shed 1 base, J shed 5 bases, and the junction held 11 bases outside the gene matches. Germline V gene sequence: CDR1 SGHNT, CDR2 YYREEE (reference sequence). CDR3 size: 18 residues. The chain's CDR3 is CASSLRIWGDRGNNEQFF. The CDR3 DNA sequence: TGTGCCAGCAGCTTGCGGATCTGGGGGGACAGGGGGAACAATGAGCAGTTCTTC. Drawing the rest from reference TRBV5-4 and TRBJ2-1, the complete variable domain is ETGVTQSPTHLIKTRGQQVTLRCSSQSGHNTVSWYQQALGQGPQFIFQYYREEENGRGNFPPRFSGLQFPNYSSELNVNALELDDSALYLCASSLRIWGDRGNNEQFFGPGTRLTVL.